This is a list of T cell receptor beta chains from one sample in a study of glioma-infiltrating T cells after dendritic cell vaccination. Profiling relied on immunoSEQ multiplex PCR, and the TCRdb table lists in-frame clones only, not all of them. The sample lists about 64,000 clones, around nine tenths seen once, with about 9.9% in the top ten. Sequencing was performed on blood, taken after dendritic cell vaccination. The receptor set was obtained from a human donor with glioblastoma. Both conserved end residues are part of each CDR3. The D gene is left open where the match is weak. Expanded clones get a size class; other rows say once, few or many, or leave the size out.

V gene	clone size	D gene	J gene	CDR3 protein	CDR3 DNA
TRBV5-1	NA	NA	TRBJ2-7	CASSLGGPPGEQYF	TGCGCCAGCAGCTTGGGGGGCCCACCTGGCGAGCAGTACTTC
TRBV27	NA	TRBD1	TRBJ2-5	CASGQGAGETQYF	TGTGCCAGTGGACAGGGGGCTGGGGAGACCCAGTACTTC
TRBV5-5	NA	TRBD1	TRBJ1-6	CASSGTGDYNSPLHF	TGTGCCAGCAGCGGGACAGGGGACTATAATTCACCCCTCCACTTT
TRBV7-9	NA	NA	TRBJ2-3	CASSPRTGGTTDTQYF	TGTGCCAGCAGCCCGAGAACGGGGGGCACTACAGATACGCAGTATTTT
TRBV4-2	NA	TRBD1	TRBJ1-1	CASSQPPGQGSGTEAFF	TGTGCCAGCAGCCAACCCCCGGGACAGGGCTCGGGCACTGAAGCTTTCTTT
TRBV9	NA	NA	TRBJ1-6	CASSVGPGVNSPLHF	TGTGCCAGCAGCGTAGGTCCAGGCGTTAATTCACCCCTCCACTTT
TRBV25-1	NA	TRBD2	TRBJ2-1	CASSESGGGNEQFF	TGTGCCAGCAGTGAATCGGGGGGGGGAAATGAGCAGTTCTTC
TRBV18	NA	TRBD1	TRBJ1-1	CASSPPTTGGMKRTEAFF	TGTGCCAGCTCACCACCGACGACAGGGGGCATGAAGAGGACTGAAGCTTTCTTT
TRBV7-2	NA	NA	TRBJ2-1	CASSPPGTGSISYNEQFF	TGTGCCAGCAGCCCGCCGGGAACAGGGAGTATCTCCTACAATGAGCAGTTCTTC
TRBV5-1	once	NA	TRBJ2-7	CASSFRESSYEQYF	TGCGCCAGCAGCTTCCGGGAATCCTCCTACGAGCAGTACTTC
TRBV4-2	NA	NA	TRBJ2-5	CASSPGLSETQYF	TGTGCCAGCAGCCCGGGACTGTCGGAGACCCAGTACTTC
TRBV7-3	few	NA	TRBJ1-2	CASSLTPRAGKNGYTF	TGTGCCAGCAGCTTAACTCCTCGGGCAGGGAAGAATGGCTACACCTTC
TRBV29-1	NA	TRBD1	TRBJ1-1	CSVEQGSTEAFF	TGCAGCGTCGAACAGGGGTCCACTGAAGCTTTCTTT
TRBV5-1	few	NA	TRBJ2-7	CASSLRSGDEQYF	TGCGCCAGCAGCTTAAGGTCAGGCGACGAGCAGTACTTC
TRBV7-9	NA	NA	TRBJ1-5	CASSLVSRGGNQPQHF	TGTGCCAGCAGCTTAGTGTCCAGGGGAGGCAATCAGCCCCAGCATTTT
TRBV28	NA	NA	TRBJ2-7	CASRRQDSYEQYF	TGTGCCAGCAGACGACAGGACTCCTACGAGCAGTACTTC
TRBV7-6	NA	NA	TRBJ1-5	CASSLEQASSNQPQHF	TGTGCCAGCAGCTTAGAGCAGGCGTCTAGCAATCAGCCCCAGCATTTT